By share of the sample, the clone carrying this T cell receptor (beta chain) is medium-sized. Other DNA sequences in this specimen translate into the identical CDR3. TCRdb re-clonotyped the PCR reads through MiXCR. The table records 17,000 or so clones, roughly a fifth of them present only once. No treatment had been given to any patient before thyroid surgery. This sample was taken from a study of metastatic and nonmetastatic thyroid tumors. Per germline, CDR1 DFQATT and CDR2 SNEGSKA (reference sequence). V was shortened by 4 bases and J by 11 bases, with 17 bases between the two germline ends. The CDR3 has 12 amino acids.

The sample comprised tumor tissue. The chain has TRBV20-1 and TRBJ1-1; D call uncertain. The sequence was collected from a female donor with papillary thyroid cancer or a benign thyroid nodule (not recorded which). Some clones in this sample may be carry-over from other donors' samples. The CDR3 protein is CSAIIADPGAFF. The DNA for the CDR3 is TGCAGTGCTATAATTGCGGACCCGGGTGCTTTCTTT.